Sequencing of this TCR beta chain was carried out in a study of T cell clonotyping in hematopoietic cell transplantation. Trimming removed 4 bases from V and 6 bases from J, with 13 bases in between. Per the germline V gene, CDR1 is SGHAT and CDR2 is FQNNGV. The CDR3 loop spans 13 amino acids. Profiling relied on immunoSEQ multiplex PCR, and the TCRdb table lists in-frame clones only, not all of them. The sample holds roughly 14,000 clones, 65% to 90% seen once. The V and J genes are TRBV11-2 and TRBJ2-7; D may match TRBD1 or TRBD2 (5 bases each). This TCR came from a male patient aged 50 to 60 who had an allogeneic stem cell transplant from an unrelated donor, so T cells may come from the graft donor. Some clones in this sample may be carry-over from other donors' samples. The material sequenced was PBMCs, taken 100 days after allogeneic stem cell transplant. CDR3 protein: CASSSPRGSEQYF. For the CDR3, the DNA is TGTGCCAGCAGCTCCCCCCGGGGCTCCGAGCAGTACTTC.